The entry below describes one T cell receptor beta chain. They isolated at least 7 million PBMCs from each sample. Then a second PCR, running about 7 to 11 cycles, was carried out with a sample-barcoded 5' primer and a J-beta primer mix. TCRdb re-called the 5' RACE reads through MiXCR, storing one row per CDR3 protein. The table records about 1,000,000 distinct CDR3 sequences, roughly 45% of them present only once. The data stem from a study of blood T cells in healthy people across ages. J gave up 2 bases and V 2 bases, and 4 bases lay outside the gene matches. CDR3 length equals 14 residues. Germline CDR1 and CDR2: SQVTM and ANQGSEA.

This receptor was taken from a woman in her sixties in good health. Sequencing was carried out using blood. The chain links TRBV29-1 to TRBJ2-3; the match to TRBD2 covers 7 bases. CDR3 sequence: CSVELAVITDTQYF. In DNA form, the CDR3 reads TGCAGCGTTGAACTAGCGGTTATCACAGATACGCAGTATTTT.